This TCR beta chain was sequenced for a study of T-cell reconstitution after alpha-beta-depleted transplantation in children. Notes on the study in general: At one year after transplant, newly produced T cells mostly accounted for T-cell counts and diversity. Day-60 TCRbeta diversity that was high in some patients was derived from surviving recipient T cells and thymic progenitors. About two months after transplant, alpha-beta T cells reportedly came from several hundred expanded graft clones.

Construction of the TCRbeta library involved unique molecular identifiers. TCRdb re-called the PCR reads with MiXCR, one entry per CDR3 protein. The sample lists hundreds of thousands of distinct CDR3 sequences; about 10% were seen once. This CDR3 has 16 amino acids. Deletions cut 0 bases from V and 2 bases from J, with 10 bases between. The germline gives CDR1 MNHEY, CDR2 SVGAGI. This clonotype was counted at least ten times. What it binds is not known. The input for sequencing was PBMCs, taken before TCRalphabeta/CD19-depleted stem cell transplant. The receptor comes from a child under 10 years old with inherited bone marrow failure, due to receive a stem cell transplant. The chain employs TRBV6-5 and TRBJ2-2; D is perhaps TRBD1 (6 bases). The CDR3 sequence: CASSYSLGTNTGELFF. The CDR3 DNA is TGTGCCAGCAGTTACTCGCTAGGGACAAACACCGGGGAGCTGTTTTTT.